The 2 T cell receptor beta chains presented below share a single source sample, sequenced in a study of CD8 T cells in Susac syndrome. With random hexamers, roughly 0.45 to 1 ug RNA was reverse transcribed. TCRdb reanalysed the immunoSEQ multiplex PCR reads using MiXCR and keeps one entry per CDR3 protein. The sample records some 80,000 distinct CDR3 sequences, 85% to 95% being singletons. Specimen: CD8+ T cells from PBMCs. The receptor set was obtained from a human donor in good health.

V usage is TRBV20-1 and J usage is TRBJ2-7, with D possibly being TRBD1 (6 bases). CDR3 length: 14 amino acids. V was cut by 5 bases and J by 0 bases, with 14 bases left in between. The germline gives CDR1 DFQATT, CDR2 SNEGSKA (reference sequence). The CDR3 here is CSAPGTQNSYEQYV. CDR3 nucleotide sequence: TGCAGTGCTCCCGGGACACAGAACTCCTACGAGCAGTACGTC.

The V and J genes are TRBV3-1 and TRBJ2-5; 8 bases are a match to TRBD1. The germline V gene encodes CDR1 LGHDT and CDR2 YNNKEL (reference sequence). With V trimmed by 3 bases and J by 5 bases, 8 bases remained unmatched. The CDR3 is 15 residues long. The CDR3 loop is CASSHRDRGPETQYF. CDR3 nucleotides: TGTGCCAGCAGCCACCGAGACAGGGGTCCGGAGACCCAGTACTTC.